The 32 T cell receptor beta chains listed next were all sequenced from one sample in a study of glioma-infiltrating T cells after dendritic cell vaccination. The repertoire was sequenced with immunoSEQ multiplex PCR; TCRdb's copy has only in-frame clones and lacks some. The table records 50,000 to 70,000 clones, roughly 80% of them present only once. The time point here: after dendritic cell vaccination, including at tumor progression/relapse. Sample: blood, taken after dendritic cell vaccination. The source of these receptors is a human donor with glioblastoma.

V gene TRBV4-1 combines with J gene TRBJ1-1; D may be TRBD1 (6 bases). This CDR3 region has 18 residues. The V end was cut by 1 base, the J end by 1 base, with 19 bases between. The germline V gene has CDR1 MGHRA and CDR2 YSYEKL. The CDR3 reads CASSQGRLRGVGNTEAFF. CDR3 in DNA: TGCGCCAGCAGCCAAGGTCGGCTCAGGGGCGTGGGGAACACTGAAGCTTTCTTT.

The genes are TRBV27 and TRBJ1-3, with D possibly matching TRBD1 (5 bases). Germline lookup yields CDR1 MNHEY and CDR2 SMNVEV (reference sequence). The CDR3 covers 15 residues. Trimming stripped 5 bases from V and 2 bases from J, with 13 bases between. CDR3 region: CASSLAGGAGNTIYF. Written as DNA, the CDR3 is TGTGCCAGCAGTCTCGCCGGGGGGGCTGGAAACACCATATATTTT.

The chain combines TRBV7-9 with TRBJ2-1; 8 nucleotides match TRBD2. V shed 6 bases and J 7 bases; nucleotides not matched to a gene: 11. The germline V gene has CDR1 SEHNR and CDR2 FQNEAQ (reference sequence). The CDR3 sequence is 15 residues long. The CDR3 loop is CASSPGLGRPNEQFF. Written as DNA, the CDR3 is TGTGCCAGCAGTCCGGGACTAGGAAGACCTAATGAGCAGTTCTTC.

The rearrangement uses TRBV30 and TRBJ2-1; possibly TRBD1 for D (5 bases). The CDR3 sequence is 11 residues long. Looked up from germline, CDR1 is GTSNPN and CDR2 is SVGIG (reference sequence). V was pared by 2 bases and J by 10 bases, with 9 bases between. CDR3 protein: CAWSPSGEQFF. DNA for the CDR3: TGTGCCTGGAGTCCATCAGGGGAGCAGTTCTTC.

This chain connects TRBV30 to TRBJ2-7, with TRBD1 matching 9 bases. CDR1 GTSNPN and CDR2 SVGIG come from the germline V gene (reference sequence). J gave up 6 bases and V 2 bases, and 5 bases lay outside the gene matches. CDR3 size: 13 residues. CDR3: CAWSRGQGSEQYF. The CDR3, as DNA: TGTGCCTGGAGTCGGGGACAGGGCTCCGAGCAGTACTTC.

In the case of this clone: One junction end disagrees with the germline gene, perhaps due to a read error. The CDR3 nucleotides are TGTGCTAGCAGCCCCGGGGGAGGCGGGACCCAGTACTTC. Its protein product is CASSPGGGGTQYF. The gene calls are TRBV7-7 and TRBJ2-5, with D perhaps TRBD2 (6 bases). CDR1 and CDR2 (germline): SSHAT, FNYEAQ (reference sequence). This CDR3 contains 13 residues.

The chain uses TRBV30 and TRBJ1-6; D may be TRBD1 (5 bases). Germline loops: CDR1 GTSNPN, CDR2 SVGIG (reference sequence). The CDR3 contains 13 residues. The V end lost 3 bases, the J end lost 3 bases, and 6 bases lay between the germline ends. CDR3 protein: CAWRDIYNSPLHF. CDR3 nucleotides: TGTGCCTGGAGGGACATCTATAATTCACCCCTCCACTTT. Complete variable domain (other parts from reference TRBV30 and TRBJ1-6): SQTIHQWPATLVQPVGSPLSLECTVEGTSNPNLYWYRQAAGRGLQLLFYSVGIGQISSEVPQNLSASRPQDRQFILSSKKLLLSDSGFYLCAWRDIYNSPLHFGNGTRLTVT.

The rearrangement uses TRBV5-4 and TRBJ1-3; maybe TRBD1 (5 bases). The CDR3 contains 15 residues. Germline loops: CDR1 SGHNT, CDR2 YYREEE (reference sequence). Trimming took 0 bases from V and 4 from J, leaving 11 bases between them. The DNA for the CDR3 is TGTGCCAGCAGCTTGGCGGGGGTTACCGGAAACACCATATATTTT. Encoded protein: CASSLAGVTGNTIYF.

This clone has just one count. This rearrangement joins TRBV2 to TRBJ1-1; D uncertain. The CDR3 spans 14 residues. V dropped 7 bases and J dropped 3 bases, with 15 bases sitting between them. Germline assignment: CDR1 SNHLY and CDR2 FYNNEI. The CDR3 DNA reads as TGTGCCAGCAAGTCGGACCGGCGGGACACTGAAGCTTTCTTT. Translating it yields CASKSDRRDTEAFF.

The chain combines TRBV4-1 with TRBJ2-1; D perhaps matches TRBD2 (7 bases). The germline V gene has CDR1 MGHRA and CDR2 YSYEKL. The CDR3 sequence is 20 residues long. V was pared by 4 bases and J by 0 bases, with 25 bases between. CDR3 nucleotides: TGCGCCAGCAGCCCTCTGGGGGGCCGAAGGGGGGGTTCCTCCTACAATGAGCAGTTCTTC. Translated, it gives CASSPLGGRRGGSSYNEQFF.

This chain connects TRBV6-1 to TRBJ1-6; D might be TRBD1 (6 bases). Trimming took 1 base from V and 6 from J, leaving 13 bases between them. Germline V gene lookup returns CDR1 MNHNS and CDR2 SASEGT. The CDR3 has 16 residues. The CDR3 DNA reads TGTGCCAGCAGTGAAGACAGGGTTAGAGGTAATTCACCCCTCCACTTT. It encodes CASSEDRVRGNSPLHF.

This clone was seen more than once but under ten times. The chain joins TRBV4-1 to TRBJ1-4; 9 nucleotides align to TRBD1. Germline assignment: CDR1 MGHRA and CDR2 YSYEKL. The CDR3 totals 16 residues. The V segment lost 3 bases and the J segment 8 bases; nucleotides outside the gene matches: 10. The CDR3 nucleotides read TGCGCCAGCAGCCAGGCCCGGACAGGGGCGAGGGAAAAACTGTTTTTT. Residues: CASSQARTGAREKLFF.

The rearrangement links TRBV7-9 to TRBJ1-1; D is unresolved. Germline V gene data show CDR1 as SEHNR and CDR2 as FQNEAQ (reference sequence). Trimming removed 8 bases at V and 1 base at J, with 11 bases between. CDR3 length: 13 residues. In nucleotides, the CDR3 is TGTGCCAGCCCCTCTCCGGGGAACACTGAAGCTTTCTTT. Residues: CASPSPGNTEAFF.

The genes are TRBV6-1 and TRBJ1-5; D is perhaps TRBD1 (5 bases). The CDR3 loop spans 15 amino acids. Germline V gene lookup returns CDR1 MNHNS and CDR2 SASEGT. The V and J ends lost 6 bases and 1 base respectively, with 13 bases between them. CDR3 nucleotide sequence: TGTGCCAGCAGCCACGGGCGGGGGAGCAATCAGCCCCAGCATTTT. This gives the protein CASSHGRGSNQPQHF.

V is TRBV9 and J is TRBJ1-4; 9 bases align to TRBD1. There are 15 residues in the CDR3. Germline-derived CDR1 and CDR2 are SGDLS and YYNGEE. With 0 bases clipped from V and 6 bases from J, the junction kept 3 bases outside the gene matches. CDR3 nucleotide sequence: TGTGCCAGCAGCGTAGAAGGGACAGGGTATGAAAAACTGTTTTTT. The encoded protein is CASSVEGTGYEKLFF.

V and J are TRBV18 and TRBJ1-3; 7 positions agree with TRBD1. V was clipped by 6 bases and J by 4 bases; unmatched bases: 6. Germline V lookup: CDR1 KGHSH, CDR2 LQKENI. The CDR3 consists of 14 residues. CDR3 sequence reads: CASSTGTSGNTIYF. The CDR3 DNA reads TGTGCCAGCTCGACAGGGACGTCGGGAAACACCATATATTTT.

This clone has only a few counts. V usage is TRBV6-4 and J usage is TRBJ1-1; D is undetermined. The CDR3 runs 15 residues. Germline V gene sequence: CDR1 MRHNA, CDR2 SNTAGT. Trimming took 4 bases from V and 1 from J, leaving 13 bases between them. CDR3 sequence (DNA): TGTGCCAGCAGTGTTGTGGGCGTGACGAACACTGAAGCTTTCTTT. The encoded protein is CASSVVGVTNTEAFF.

The J gene is TRBJ2-5, the V gene TRBV6-6; no definite D call. CDR3 length: 12 amino acids. Germline V gives CDR1 MNHNY, CDR2 SVGAGI (reference sequence). The germline V and J ends were trimmed by 2 bases and 5 bases, with 6 bases remaining between them. CDR3 DNA sequence: TGTGCCAGCAGTTACCCGGGTGAGACCCAGTACTTC. It yields the protein CASSYPGETQYF.

V and J are TRBV10-2 and TRBJ2-1; TRBD2 agrees at 7 bases. Germline loops: CDR1 WSHSY, CDR2 SAAADI. CDR3 length: 16 amino acids. J was trimmed by 0 bases and V by 6 bases; bases with no gene match: 8. This CDR3 is CASSPSWGGSYNEQFF. The CDR3 DNA sequence: TGCGCCAGCAGCCCCTCGTGGGGGGGCTCCTACAATGAGCAGTTCTTC.

This chain joins TRBV29-1 and TRBJ2-5; 10 nucleotides align to TRBD1. This CDR3 has 14 residues. V dropped 7 bases and J dropped 0; count of bases not matched to a gene: 5. CDR1 SQVTM and CDR2 ANQGSEA come from the germline V gene. In nucleotides, the CDR3 is TGCAGCGGGCTCGGGACAGGGGACCAAGAGACCCAGTACTTC. As protein: CSGLGTGDQETQYF.

The chain has TRBV9 and TRBJ2-7, with TRBD1 matching over 8 bases. J lost 5 bases, V lost 0 bases, and 4 bases had no gene match. The CDR3 is 14 residues long. CDR1 and CDR2 from the germline V gene are SGDLS and YYNGEE. The CDR3 sequence: CASSVDRGADEQYF. CDR3 coding DNA: TGTGCCAGCAGCGTAGACAGGGGGGCGGACGAGCAGTACTTC.

CDR3: CASSLVTEDNYGYTF. The CDR3 region has the DNA TGTGCCAGCAGCTTAGTCACCGAGGATAACTATGGCTACACCTTC. The chain recombines TRBV11-1 with TRBJ1-2; D is uncertain. This CDR3 has 15 residues. From germline, CDR1 is SGHAT and CDR2 FQDESV (reference sequence). V lost 1 base and J 1 base, leaving 10 bases between the germline ends.

V usage is TRBV4-3 and J usage is TRBJ2-3, with no clear D. The V gene lost 5 bases and the J gene lost 1 base, with 7 bases spanning the gap. This CDR3 region has 13 residues. Germline CDR1 is LGHNA and CDR2 is YSLEER. Here the CDR3 reads CASSSARTDTQYF. The CDR3 DNA reads as TGCGCCAGCAGCAGCGCCCGCACAGATACGCAGTATTTT.

V and J are TRBV18 and TRBJ2-7, with D possibly being TRBD2 (6 bases). Per germline, CDR1 KGHSH and CDR2 LQKENI. This CDR3 contains 13 residues. The V gene lost 3 bases and the J gene lost 4 bases, with 10 bases spanning the gap. The CDR3 DNA reads TGTGCCAGCTCACCCCCCGCGGGATACGAGCAGTACTTC. This codes for CASSPPAGYEQYF.

The V and J genes are TRBV5-1 and TRBJ2-2; 10 positions match TRBD2. Trimming at V came to 0 bases and at J to 4 bases, leaving 3 bases not matched to a gene. The CDR3 is 16 amino acids. Germline V gene data show CDR1 as SGHRS and CDR2 as YFSETQ. The CDR3 sequence: CASSLGERGGTGELFF. The DNA for the CDR3 is TGCGCCAGCAGCTTGGGAGAGCGGGGGGGCACCGGGGAGCTGTTTTTT.

V is TRBV27 and J is TRBJ1-1, with 10 bases that match TRBD1. Losses at the gene ends were 3 bases for V and 3 bases for J; bases not matched to a gene: 1. The germline V gene has CDR1 MNHEY and CDR2 SMNVEV (reference sequence). This CDR3 has 14 residues. The CDR3 DNA sequence: TGTGCCAGCAGTTTGGACAGGGGGGACACTGAAGCTTTCTTT. This encodes CASSLDRGDTEAFF.

The CDR3 DNA reads as TGTGCCAGCAGCACCGCTGTCGAGAGGGCAGAGACCCAGTACTTC. It yields the protein CASSTAVERAETQYF. The rearrangement joins TRBV7-2 to TRBJ2-5, with D possibly matching TRBD2 (5 bases). V lost 5 bases to trimming and J lost 4 bases, with 17 bases between them. The V gene's germline CDR1 is SGHTA and CDR2 FQGNSA. The CDR3 spans 15 residues.

The chain has TRBV9 and TRBJ2-7; 7 nucleotides match TRBD1. From germline, CDR1 is SGDLS and CDR2 YYNGEE. The CDR3 spans 14 residues. The J segment lost 0 bases and the V segment lost 4 bases, leaving 4 bases of the junction unmatched. The DNA for the CDR3 is TGTGCCAGCAGCACAGGGGAAGTCTCCTACGAGCAGTACTTC. Translating it yields CASSTGEVSYEQYF.

This clone was recorded once. The chain employs TRBV10-3 and TRBJ2-7; 11 nucleotides agree with TRBD2. Germline CDR1 and CDR2: ENHRY and SYGVKD. The junction had 0 bases not matched to a gene; V was cut back by 4 bases and J by 1 base. The CDR3 has 14 residues. The CDR3 DNA sequence: TGTGCCATCAGTGCTAGCGGGGGGTCCTACGAGCAGTACTTC. This encodes CAISASGGSYEQYF.

The rearrangement joins TRBV29-1 to TRBJ2-7; 10 bases line up with TRBD1. Germline V lookup: CDR1 SQVTM, CDR2 ANQGSEA. This CDR3 region has 14 residues. V lost 4 bases and J lost 5; bases outside the gene matches: 8. As DNA, the CDR3 is TGCAGCGTTGGACCGGGACAGGGGTTGGACGAGCAGTACTTC. It specifies CSVGPGQGLDEQYF.

V usage is TRBV29-1 and J usage is TRBJ2-5, with TRBD2 matching 13 bases. Matching the DNA end better, TRBJ2-7 makes the J call doubtful. The CDR3 totals 13 residues. The germline CDR1 and CDR2 sequences are SQVTM and ANQGSEA. The CDR3 protein is CSVDGLAGDEQYF. CDR3 sequence (DNA): TGCAGCGTTGATGGACTAGCGGGGGACGAGCAGTACTTC.

The J gene is TRBJ1-3, the V gene TRBV29-1; a weak D match, TRBD1 (5 bases). Trimming left V 0 bases short and J 1 base short, with 7 bases between. Germline V gene data show CDR1 as SQVTM and CDR2 as ANQGSEA. The CDR3 covers 14 residues. Here the CDR3 DNA reads TGCAGCGTTGAAGAGGGGGGGTCTGGAAACACCATATATTTT. Translation: CSVEEGGSGNTIYF. The entire variable domain, with the rest obtained from reference TRBV29-1 and TRBJ1-3, is as follows: SAVISQKPSRDICQRGTSLTIQCQVDSQVTMMFWYRQQPGQSLTLIATANQGSEATYESGFVIDKFPISRPNLTFSTLTVSNMSPEDSSIYLCSVEEGGSGNTIYFGEGSWLTVV.